The next 6 T cell receptor beta chains were all read from a single sample in a study of OX40 agonist ivuxolimab in advanced cancers. The assay was immunoSEQ multiplex PCR, and TCRdb's table has in-frame clones only and misses some. In the table there are some 81,000 clones, around 86% of which are singletons. The sequenced sample was CD4+ or CD8+ T cells sorted from blood, obtained in a trial of the OX40 agonist ivuxolimab. The receptor source for this set is an adult with an advanced solid tumor such as melanoma, head and neck, liver or kidney cancer.

The J gene is TRBJ2-5, the V gene TRBV27, with TRBD1 matching over 7 bases. Unmatched junction bases numbered 2, after V lost 6 bases and J lost 1 base. In germline, CDR1 is MNHEY, CDR2 SMNVEV (reference sequence). The CDR3 is 13 amino acids. In DNA, the CDR3 is TGTGCCAGCAGAGGGACAGCCCAAGAGACCCAGTACTTC. It translates to CASRGTAQETQYF.

The V gene is TRBV27, the J gene TRBJ2-2, with 7 nucleotides matching TRBD1. This CDR3 has 14 amino acids. Losses at the gene ends were 5 bases for V and 6 bases for J; bases not matched to a gene: 6. Germline V lookup: CDR1 MNHEY, CDR2 SMNVEV (reference sequence). CDR3 region: CASSLWTGPGELFF. The CDR3 region has the DNA TGTGCCAGCAGTCTCTGGACAGGCCCCGGGGAGCTGTTTTTT.

The chain couples TRBV5-1 to TRBJ1-4, with TRBD1 as a possible D gene (5 bases). CDR3 length: 15 amino acids. CDR1 is SGHRS and CDR2 is YFSETQ in the germline V gene. Trimming pared 0 bases from V and 3 bases from J, leaving 9 bases between. The CDR3 loop is CASSLEGASNEKLFF. CDR3 nucleotide sequence: TGCGCCAGCAGCTTGGAAGGGGCCTCTAATGAAAAACTGTTTTTT.

This clone has only a few counts. The rearrangement uses TRBV6-1 and TRBJ1-1; D is undetermined. Germline V gene data show CDR1 as MNHNS and CDR2 as SASEGT. The CDR3 has 13 residues. With 8 bases removed from V and 6 bases from J, the gap between germline ends came to 16 bases. The CDR3 DNA follows: TGTGCCAGCGCCCTCTCGTCGGTTCCTGAAGCTTTCTTT. Translated, it gives CASALSSVPEAFF.

This clone is a singleton in its sample. The rearrangement links TRBV2 to TRBJ2-2; unclear D gene. The CDR3 loop spans 13 amino acids. Germline V gives CDR1 SNHLY, CDR2 FYNNEI. With 4 bases removed from V and 4 bases from J, the gap between germline ends came to 7 bases. DNA of the CDR3: TGTGCCAGCAGTGTTTTGACCACCGGGGAGCTGTTTTTT. Translation: CASSVLTTGELFF.

This clone was detected only once. The V call is TRBV15, the J call TRBJ1-1, with TRBD1 identical over 8 bases. Germline CDR1 LNHNV, CDR2 YYDKDF (reference sequence). The junction had 5 bases not matched to a gene; V was cut back by 5 bases and J by 0 bases. The CDR3 is 15 residues long. This chain's CDR3 is CATSHPDRVNTEAFF. DNA of the CDR3: TGTGCCACCAGCCACCCGGACAGGGTGAACACTGAAGCTTTCTTT.